This TCR beta chain was obtained from a study of blood T cells in healthy people across ages. This clonotype was observed a single time. The antigen is not known. Whole-study findings and limits: One million T cells yielded diversity estimates that were considered underestimates. Age advanced and TCR beta diversity per million T cells fell, roughly linearly. Donors of long life had a larger count of naive CD4+ cells and greater diversity than aged donors.

The authors ran a second PCR of roughly 6 to 12 cycles using a sample-barcoded 5' primer and a J-beta primer mix. TCRdb used MiXCR to reprocess the 5' RACE reads, holding one entry per CDR3 protein. The data contain 650,000 or so distinct CDR3 sequences, 52% of them seen just once; the ten biggest clones take up around an eighth. RNA extraction gave at least 5.5 micrograms of total RNA per sample. CDR1 and CDR2 from the germline V gene are SQVTM and ANQGSEA. This CDR3 has 11 amino acids. V lost 7 bases and J lost 0, with 6 bases in between. This TCR came from a woman older than 75 in good health. Source material: blood. The chain carries TRBV29-1 and TRBJ2-5; D not resolved. The CDR3 loop is CSAKYQETQYF. Here the CDR3 DNA reads TGCAGCGCCAAATACCAAGAGACCCAGTACTTC.